This T cell receptor (beta chain) derives from a study of CD8 T cells in ankylosing spondylitis. Study-wide results and limits: Significant enrichment of disease-linked clones was reported in matched ankylosing spondylitis synovial fluid. What appeared characteristic of ankylosing spondylitis blood was a TCR beta motif of under 10 highly homologous variants.

The germline CDR1 and CDR2 sequences are LNHNV and YYDKDF (reference sequence). CDR3 length: 13 amino acids. V was trimmed by 3 bases and J by 2 bases, leaving 8 bases between them. Each TCR beta library was made by quantitative 5'-RACE that incorporated molecular barcodes. Each CDR3 protein is one row after TCRdb ran MiXCR on the 5' RACE reads. The sample yields about 480,000 distinct CDR3 sequences, 15% to 20% seen once. Points on this clonotype: As yet, its antigen is unknown.

This sequence was found in a male donor with ankylosing spondylitis. Sequenced sample: blood, either unsorted or a sorted T cell fraction (not recorded which). The genes are TRBV15 and TRBJ2-7; D is undetermined. CDR3 coding DNA: TGTGCCACCAGCAGTAGCCCAGCCTACGAGCAGTACTTC. Its translation: CATSSSPAYEQYF.